This T cell receptor (beta chain) comes out of a study of T cell responses to AZD1222 COVID-19 vaccine. Study outcomes and limitations: Females made up more of the donors, who were largely white British, and clonal diversity may have come out too low. It was only after the peak T cell response that any repertoires were sampled.

As regards this clone: Its specificity is unknown.

Between the trimmed V and J ends, which lost 5 bases and 0 bases, there was a span of 8 bases. The CDR3 spans 14 residues. In germline, CDR1 is MDHEN, CDR2 SYDVKM. The protocol was immunoSEQ multiplex PCR, while the TCRdb copy is restricted to in-frame clones and leaves out a portion. The data hold about 260,000 clones, with 85% to 95% observed a single time. The clonotype comes from an adult in good health. The input for sequencing was peripheral blood, taken on day 0 of AZD1222 vaccination. The chain couples TRBV28 to TRBJ1-5, with D unclear. Here the CDR3 DNA reads TGTGCCAGCAGTCCGGGTCTTAGCAATCAGCCCCAGCATTTT. This encodes CASSPGLSNQPQHF. Full variable domain (remainder filled in from reference TRBV28 and TRBJ1-5): DVKVTQSSRYLVKRTGEKVFLECVQDMDHENMFWYRQDPGLGLRLIYFSYDVKMKEKGDIPEGYSVSREKKERFSLILESASTNQTSMYLCASSPGLSNQPQHFGDGTRLSIL.